These 17 T cell receptor beta chains share one sample of origin, sequenced in a study of response to subunit inactivated influenza vaccine. MiXCR, run by TCRdb on the RT-PCR reads, gives a single entry per CDR3 protein. The sample yields over 150,000 distinct CDR3 sequences, about 15% seen once. The source material was CD8+ T cells sorted from PBMCs, sampled less than 6 days after vaccination. The receptor set was obtained from a man between 50 and 59 years old who received an inactivated influenza vaccine.

This clonotype showed up just a few times. The genes are TRBV4-1 and TRBJ2-7, with 12 bases identical to TRBD2. Trimming took 4 bases from V and 3 from J; bases not matched to a gene: 13. The CDR3 extends over 18 amino acids. Germline V gene lookup returns CDR1 MGHRA and CDR2 YSYEKL. The chain's CDR3 is CASSPATSGGPSVYEQYF. The CDR3 DNA reads TGCGCCAGCAGCCCCGCGACTAGCGGGGGTCCCTCCGTCTACGAGCAGTACTTC.

This rearrangement joins TRBV2 to TRBJ2-6; D is uncertain. The CDR3 runs to 18 residues. V was trimmed by 6 bases and J by 0 bases, leaving 18 bases between them. Germline V gives CDR1 SNHLY, CDR2 FYNNEI. The CDR3 DNA follows: TGTGCCAGCAGCTTCACAGACCTGGCTCTCTCTGGGGCCAACGTCCTGACTTTC. Translation gives CASSFTDLALSGANVLTF.

The J gene is TRBJ2-2, the V gene TRBV11-2; TRBD2 might be the D (5 bases). Germline lookup yields CDR1 SGHAT and CDR2 FQNNGV. This CDR3 is 16 amino acids long. The V gene lost 5 bases and the J gene lost 4 bases, with 17 bases spanning the gap. The CDR3 here is CASSIGRAAGTGELFF. DNA for the CDR3: TGTGCCAGCAGCATCGGACGGGCTGCGGGCACCGGGGAGCTGTTTTTT.

The chain has TRBV20-1 and TRBJ2-7; no clear D gene. This CDR3 has 13 amino acids. V dropped 1 base and J dropped 2 bases, with 9 bases sitting between them. CDR1 and CDR2 from the germline V gene are DFQATT and SNEGSKA (reference sequence). As DNA, the CDR3 is TGCAGTGCTAGAGCCAGGTCCGCCTACGAGCAGTACTTC. Residues: CSARARSAYEQYF.

The rearrangement joins TRBV7-9 to TRBJ2-7; D unresolved. There are 12 residues in the CDR3. V gave up 2 bases and J gave up 5 bases, with 7 bases separating them. Germline V CDR1 and CDR2: SEHNR, FQNEAQ (reference sequence). CDR3 residues: CASSLWNNEQYF. In DNA form, the CDR3 reads TGTGCCAGCAGCTTATGGAACAACGAGCAGTACTTC.

The sample holds a few counts of this clonotype. The chain combines TRBV6-1 with TRBJ1-2; 9 positions agree with TRBD1. V dropped 5 bases and J dropped 0; count of bases not matched to a gene: 16. The germline V gene encodes CDR1 MNHNS and CDR2 SASEGT. The CDR3 covers 19 residues. CDR3 in DNA: TGTGCCAGCAGTAGGACCCAGACAGGGGGGCTTCGCCCTAACTATGGCTACACCTTC. Translated: CASSRTQTGGLRPNYGYTF.

This clonotype was picked up many times. The chain joins TRBV20-1 to TRBJ1-2; 7 bases line up with TRBD1. The CDR3 is made up of 16 amino acids. The V and J ends lost 0 bases and 4 bases, in that order; junction bases with no gene match: 11. Germline loops: CDR1 DFQATT, CDR2 SNEGSKA (reference sequence). In DNA, the CDR3 is TGCAGTGCTAGAGATTCAACAGGGGCGCCGAGCTATGGCTACACCTTC. The encoded protein is CSARDSTGAPSYGYTF.

The table lists this clonotype with a few counts. The junction departs from the called germline gene at one end, perhaps through a read error. This chain joins TRBV27 and TRBJ2-7, with D possibly TRBD1 on 6 matching bases. The CDR3 length is 15 residues. The germline CDR1 and CDR2 sequences are MNHEY and SMNVEV (reference sequence). CDR3 sequence (DNA): TGTGCCAGCAGTTGGGACATAAGGAGCTCCTACGAGCAGCACTTC. As protein: CASSWDIRSSYEQHF.

This clonotype was observed a single time. This may stem from a read error, because a much larger clone lies one nucleotide away. The chain uses TRBV12-3 or TRBV12-4 and TRBJ2-3; D possibly corresponds to TRBD1 (6 bases). CDR3 length: 16 residues. For the CDR3, the DNA is TGTGCCATCAGTCCACAGACAGGACTCGGCACAGATACGCAGTATTTT. Its protein is CAISPQTGLGTDTQYF.

In its sample, this clonotype was seen a few times. The chain uses TRBV7-9 and TRBJ1-2; D unclear. The V gene lost 8 bases and the J gene lost 8 bases, with 9 bases spanning the gap. Germline CDR1 and CDR2: SEHNR and FQNEAQ (reference sequence). The CDR3 has 10 residues. The CDR3: CASGIRGYTF. The CDR3 coding sequence is TGTGCCAGCGGTATAAGGGGCTACACCTTC.

The sample holds many counts of this clonotype. The rearrangement links TRBV15 to TRBJ1-1; D unresolved. There are 14 residues in the CDR3. V was trimmed by 0 bases and J by 10 bases, leaving 15 bases between them. From germline, CDR1 is LNHNV and CDR2 YYDKDF (reference sequence). CDR3 DNA: TGTGCCACCAGCAGAGATCTAAGCCGGCCCCCAGCTTTCTTT. Its translation: CATSRDLSRPPAFF.

This clonotype has a count of ten or more. The gene calls are TRBV7-9 and TRBJ2-3, with D perhaps assigned TRBD1 or TRBD2 (5 bases each). This CDR3 has 15 amino acids. V was trimmed by 7 bases and J by 6 bases, leaving 20 bases between them. The V gene's germline CDR1 is SEHNR and CDR2 FQNEAQ (reference sequence). The DNA of the CDR3 is TGTGCCAGCATCATTGGGGGAGCTCCGAGGGATACGCAGTATTTT. Translation gives CASIIGGAPRDTQYF.

The V call is TRBV9, the J call TRBJ1-5, with D unresolved. V was trimmed by 0 bases and J by 5 bases, leaving 12 bases between them. This CDR3 contains 15 residues. The germline gives CDR1 SGDLS, CDR2 YYNGEE. The CDR3 protein is CASSVGNEVYQPQHF. The CDR3 DNA reads as TGTGCCAGCAGCGTAGGGAATGAGGTTTATCAGCCCCAGCATTTT.

The chain is built from TRBV7-6 and TRBJ2-7; perhaps D is TRBD1 or TRBD2 (5 bases each). The V end lost 5 bases, the J end lost 2 bases, and 13 bases lay between the germline ends. The CDR3 totals 14 residues. Germline-derived CDR1 and CDR2 are SGHVS and FNYEAQ. This CDR3 reads CASSPGTRAYEQYF. In DNA, the CDR3 is TGTGCCAGCAGCCCGGGGACGAGAGCCTACGAGCAGTACTTC.

This clonotype was counted between two and nine times. This chain joins TRBV4-1 and TRBJ2-7; 8 bases are shared with TRBD1. The V gene's germline CDR1 is MGHRA and CDR2 YSYEKL. V was clipped by 2 bases and J by 4 bases; unmatched bases: 13. The CDR3 has 17 amino acids. CDR3 nucleotides: TGCGCCAGCAGCCAAACACCACAGGGGGGCTTAATTTACGAGCAGTACTTC. It encodes CASSQTPQGGLIYEQYF.

This clonotype was counted a few times. The rearrangement uses TRBV7-9 and TRBJ1-1, with TRBD1 matching over 7 bases. The V gene end was trimmed by 3 bases and the J gene end by 1 base; junction bases not matched to a gene: 2. This CDR3 has 14 residues. CDR1 and CDR2 (germline): SEHNR, FQNEAQ (reference sequence). The CDR3 region is CASSLEGANTEAFF. The CDR3 DNA reads TGTGCCAGCAGCTTGGAGGGGGCGAACACTGAAGCTTTCTTT.

The chain uses TRBV28 and TRBJ2-1; 12 positions agree with TRBD2. The CDR3 is 17 amino acids. V was pared by 4 bases and J by 4 bases, with 8 bases of the junction left unmatched. Per the germline V gene, CDR1 is MDHEN and CDR2 is SYDVKM. The CDR3 nucleotides read TGTGCCAGCAGTTCCGGACTAGCGGGGAATAAATACAATGAGCAGTTCTTC. Translating gives CASSSGLAGNKYNEQFF.